This T cell receptor (beta chain) was identified in a study of OX40 agonist ivuxolimab in advanced cancers. Sequencing used immunoSEQ multiplex PCR; TCRdb keeps in-frame clones, though not all of them. The sample consists of approximately 60,000 clones, over 75% of them appearing once. This clone has ten or more counts. V dropped 0 bases and J dropped 4 bases, with 3 bases sitting between them. This CDR3 region has 13 residues. Germline V gene lookup returns CDR1 SGHAT and CDR2 FQNNGV. The rearrangement uses TRBV11-2 and TRBJ2-2; no definite D call. The sequence was collected from an adult with an advanced solid tumor such as melanoma, head and neck, liver or kidney cancer. Sequences were derived from CD4+ or CD8+ T cells sorted from blood, sampled in a trial of the OX40 agonist ivuxolimab. The CDR3 nucleotides read TGTGCCAGCAGCTTAGATCTCACCGGGGAGCTGTTTTTT. Its translation: CASSLDLTGELFF.